This TCR beta chain was identified during a study of immune evolution from preneoplasia to lung adenocarcinoma. Across the whole study: HLA loss of heterozygosity: roughly 6.4% AIS, less than 18% MIA, around 33% ADC, none AAH. Study observations and caveats: Normal lung had the highest top T cell clone frequencies.

Note on this clone: Its antigen is unknown.

Nucleic acids came from premalignant or tumor cells enriched by macro-dissection. The V end was cut by 2 bases, the J end by 11 bases, with 15 bases between. The germline V gene encodes CDR1 LNHNV and CDR2 YYDKDF (reference sequence). The CDR3 extends over 13 amino acids. Sequencing used immunoSEQ multiplex PCR; TCRdb keeps in-frame clones, though not all of them. The data hold thousands of clones, with over 75% observed a single time. The chain uses TRBV15 and TRBJ1-1; D is ambiguous. Sequencing was done on a sample of FFPE minimally invasive lung adenocarcinoma tissue. The receptor was derived from a person aged 80 or over with lung adenocarcinoma. CDR3: CATSRNGPGGAFF. The CDR3, as DNA: TGTGCCACCAGCAGAAACGGTCCGGGCGGCGCTTTCTTT.